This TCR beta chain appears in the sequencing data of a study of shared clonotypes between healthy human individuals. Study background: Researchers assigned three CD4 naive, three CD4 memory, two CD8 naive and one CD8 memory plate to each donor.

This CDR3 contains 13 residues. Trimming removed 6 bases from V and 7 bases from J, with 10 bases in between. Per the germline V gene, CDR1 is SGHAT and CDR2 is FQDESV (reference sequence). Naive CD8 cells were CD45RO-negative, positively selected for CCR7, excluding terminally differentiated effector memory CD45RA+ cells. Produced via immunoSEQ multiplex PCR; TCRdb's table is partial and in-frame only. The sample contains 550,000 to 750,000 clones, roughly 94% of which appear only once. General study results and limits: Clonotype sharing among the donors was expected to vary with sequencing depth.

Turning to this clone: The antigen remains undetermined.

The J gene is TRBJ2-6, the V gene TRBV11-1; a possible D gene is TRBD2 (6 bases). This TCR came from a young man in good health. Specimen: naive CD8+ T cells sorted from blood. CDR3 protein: CASRGLGANVLTF. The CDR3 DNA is TGTGCCAGCAGGGGACTGGGAGCCAACGTCCTGACTTTC.